The 24 T cell receptor beta chains below come from one sample, sequenced in a study of cytomegalovirus exposure and HLA in healthy donors (dated by TCRdb to 2016 to 2017). Libraries came from the immunoSEQ multiplex PCR assay. For the multiplex PCR, a mixture combining 60 forward primers for TCR Vbeta segments and 13 reverse primers for TCR Jbeta segments was used. In its TCRdb copy, this immuneACCESS table keeps in-frame sequences only and misses some clones. Where compared with another copy, unresolved V genes explain less than half of these, and the others have no known cause. In this sample the table shows about 130,000 clones, around 81% of which occur a single time. The top ten clonotypes cover about 0.74% of the sample. Sequencing used PBMCs. The receptors derive from a man between 18 and 29 years old in good health and CMV-seronegative.

The V gene is TRBV5-1, the J gene TRBJ2-5, with D possibly being TRBD2 (5 bases). Trimming stripped 2 bases from V and 2 bases from J, with 10 bases between. There are 14 residues in the CDR3. Germline CDR1 reads SGHRS; CDR2 reads YFSETQ. This chain's CDR3 is CASSLQPGQETQYF. In nucleotides, the CDR3 is TGCGCCAGCAGCTTACAACCGGGGCAAGAGACCCAGTACTTC.

This clone has only one observation. The chain has TRBV11-2 and TRBJ1-1; no firm D call. This CDR3 is built from 15 residues. With 5 bases removed from V and 2 bases from J, the gap between germline ends came to 15 bases. The germline CDR1 and CDR2 sequences are SGHAT and FQNNGV. Here the CDR3 DNA reads TGTGCCAGCAGCGCCCGAGAGATTATTAACACTGAAGCTTTCTTT. Translating gives CASSAREIINTEAFF.

The chain couples TRBV7-2 to TRBJ2-2; D gene unclear. V shed 5 bases and J shed 7 bases, with 8 bases lying between them. This CDR3 spans 12 amino acids. The germline gives CDR1 SGHTA, CDR2 FQGNSA. In DNA, the CDR3 is TGTGCCAGCAGCCCAACGGGCGGGGAGCTGTTTTTT. It translates to CASSPTGGELFF.

This rearrangement joins TRBV18 to TRBJ1-1, with 7 bases that match TRBD1. Germline assignment: CDR1 KGHSH and CDR2 LQKENI. V was pared by 8 bases and J by 10 bases, with 16 bases of the junction left unmatched. This CDR3 is 14 amino acids long. CDR3 DNA sequence: TGTGCCAGCCTAGGGGACAGCGTTATTATTGGAGCTTTCTTT. It encodes CASLGDSVIIGAFF.

The chain links TRBV7-6 to TRBJ2-7, with 11 bases fitting TRBD2. CDR3 length: 15 residues. With 2 bases clipped from V and 7 bases from J, the junction kept 7 bases outside the gene matches. Germline V gene data show CDR1 as SGHVS and CDR2 as FNYEAQ. As DNA, the CDR3 is TGTGCCAGCAGCTTAACGGTAGCGGGGGGGAGAGAGCAGTACTTC. Translated: CASSLTVAGGREQYF.

This clone appeared a few times. The chain links TRBV9 to TRBJ2-2, with 10 bases identical to TRBD1. Germline V gene lookup returns CDR1 SGDLS and CDR2 YYNGEE. This CDR3 is 16 amino acids long. Trimming at V came to 0 bases and at J to 3 bases, leaving 2 bases not matched to a gene. This CDR3 is CASSVGDRGYTGELFF. DNA of the CDR3: TGTGCCAGCAGCGTAGGGGACAGGGGTTACACCGGGGAGCTGTTTTTT.

The chain uses TRBV15 and TRBJ1-3, with D hard to call. Germline loops: CDR1 LNHNV, CDR2 YYDKDF (reference sequence). V was shortened by 1 base and J by 2 bases, with 15 bases between the two germline ends. The CDR3 consists of 17 residues. CDR3 protein: CATSRVLEGPTGNTIYF. CDR3 nucleotides: TGTGCCACCAGCAGAGTTCTGGAGGGCCCAACTGGAAACACCATATATTTT.

This chain links TRBV30 with TRBJ1-1; D may be TRBD1 (5 bases). This CDR3 spans 12 amino acids. Germline loops: CDR1 GTSNPN, CDR2 SVGIG (reference sequence). Trimming stripped 2 bases from V and 2 bases from J, with 6 bases between. DNA for the CDR3: TGTGCCTGGAGTCAGGGCAACACTGAAGCTTTCTTT. Amino acids: CAWSQGNTEAFF.

The gene calls are TRBV7-9 and TRBJ2-2; no definite D call. Germline CDR1 and CDR2: SEHNR and FQNEAQ (reference sequence). CDR3 length equals 17 residues. V dropped 2 bases and J dropped 0 bases, with 13 bases sitting between them. The chain's CDR3 is CASSLSKQVPNTGELFF. CDR3 nucleotide sequence: TGTGCCAGCAGCTTATCGAAACAAGTACCGAACACCGGGGAGCTGTTTTTT. The full variable domain, completed using reference TRBV7-9 and TRBJ2-2, is DTGVSQNPRHKITKRGQNVTFRCDPISEHNRLYWYRQTLGQGPEFLTYFQNEAQLEKSRLLSDRFSAERPKGSFSTLEIQRTEQGDSAMYLCASSLSKQVPNTGELFFGEGSRLTVL.

The chain recombines TRBV10-1 with TRBJ1-1; D is unclear. Per the germline V gene, CDR1 is WNHNN and CDR2 is SYGVQD (reference sequence). The CDR3 contains 16 residues. V gave up 0 bases and J gave up 1 base, with 12 bases separating them. CDR3 coding DNA: TGCGCCAGCAGTGAGTCATCGGGATTTAGGAACACTGAAGCTTTCTTT. It is translated as CASSESSGFRNTEAFF.

The V and J genes are TRBV4-3 and TRBJ2-2, with 13 positions matching TRBD2. The CDR3 loop spans 17 amino acids. J gave up 6 bases and V 0 bases, and 4 bases lay outside the gene matches. Germline V gene sequence: CDR1 LGHNA, CDR2 YSLEER. In DNA form, the CDR3 reads TGCGCCAGCAGCCAAGATATGGGACTAGCGGGGCCCGGGGAGCTGTTTTTT. Encoded protein: CASSQDMGLAGPGELFF.

The chain uses TRBV2 and TRBJ1-6, with D uncertain. The CDR3 covers 13 residues. Per the germline V gene, CDR1 is SNHLY and CDR2 is FYNNEI. V lost 11 bases and J 6 bases, leaving 14 bases between the germline ends. The CDR3 DNA reads as TGTGCCTCACCGGGTGAACCTAATTCACCCCTCCACTTT. It encodes CASPGEPNSPLHF.

Here the CDR3 reads CASSPSGDYNEQFF. CDR3 sequence (DNA): TGCGCCAGCAGCCCCAGCGGGGATTACAATGAGCAGTTCTTC. The chain is built from TRBV4-3 and TRBJ2-1, with 7 bases that match TRBD2. Germline values: CDR1 LGHNA, CDR2 YSLEER. This CDR3 has 14 residues. The junction had 4 bases not matched to a gene; V was cut back by 4 bases and J by 4 bases.

This clone has only one observation. V and J are TRBV28 and TRBJ2-1; possibly TRBD2 for D (5 bases). Germline V lookup: CDR1 MDHEN, CDR2 SYDVKM. This CDR3 is 12 amino acids long. With 11 bases removed from V and 7 bases from J, the gap between germline ends came to 15 bases. The CDR3 DNA follows: TGTGCCTCGGGATTTCCTCGAAATGAGCAGTTCTTC. Protein product: CASGFPRNEQFF. The variable domain in full, completed from reference TRBV28 and TRBJ2-1, reads DVKVTQSSRYLVKRTGEKVFLECVQDMDHENMFWYRQDPGLGLRLIYFSYDVKMKEKGDIPEGYSVSREKKERFSLILESASTNQTSMYLCASGFPRNEQFFGPGTRLTVL.

The chain couples TRBV5-6 to TRBJ1-1; D might be TRBD1 (5 bases). The CDR3 extends over 19 amino acids. V was shortened by 3 bases and J by 1 base, with 25 bases between the two germline ends. Germline V CDR1 and CDR2: SGHDT, YYEEEE. This chain's CDR3 is CASSSDLDLNTGWNTEAFF. For the CDR3, the DNA is TGTGCCAGCAGCTCCGACTTAGACCTGAATACAGGTTGGAACACTGAAGCTTTCTTT.

This sequence joins TRBV11-2 and TRBJ1-1; no clear D. The CDR3 spans 12 residues. Trimming shortened V by 2 bases and J by 5 bases, and 6 bases separated the two germline ends. CDR1 is SGHAT and CDR2 is FQNNGV in the germline V gene. Here the CDR3 reads CASSLISTEAFF. In DNA form, the CDR3 reads TGTGCCAGCAGCTTAATATCTACTGAAGCTTTCTTT.

This rearrangement joins TRBV28 to TRBJ2-7; 11 positions match TRBD2. After removal of 2 bases from V and 2 bases from J, the junction contained 14 bases not matched to a gene. The V gene's germline CDR1 is MDHEN and CDR2 SYDVKM. The CDR3 is made up of 19 amino acids. This CDR3 is CASSLDLSLAGGPTYEQYF. Written as DNA, the CDR3 is TGTGCCAGCAGTTTAGATCTTTCCCTAGCGGGGGGACCCACCTACGAGCAGTACTTC.

This CDR3 reads CASSPGGAGTEAFF. CDR3 coding DNA: TGTGCCAGCTCACCAGGAGGGGCGGGGACTGAAGCTTTCTTT. This chain joins TRBV18 and TRBJ1-1, with a possible D match to TRBD1 (5 bases). There are 14 residues in the CDR3. Germline V CDR1 and CDR2: KGHSH, LQKENI. The germline V and J ends were trimmed by 2 bases and 5 bases, with 12 bases remaining between them.

V and J are TRBV11-3 and TRBJ1-2, with TRBD1 identical over 7 bases. CDR1 and CDR2 (germline): SGHNT, YENEEA. The CDR3 has 18 amino acids. Trimming took 5 bases from V and 7 from J; bases not matched to a gene: 22. CDR3 protein: CASSTPTSPGQVGIGYTF. The CDR3 coding sequence is TGTGCCAGCAGCACCCCAACATCCCCCGGACAGGTTGGTATTGGCTACACCTTC.

V is TRBV4-1 and J is TRBJ2-1; D call uncertain. There are 13 residues in the CDR3. The germline CDR1 and CDR2 sequences are MGHRA and YSYEKL. The V end lost 4 bases, the J end lost 5 bases, and 9 bases lay between the germline ends. The DNA for the CDR3 is TGCGCCAGCAGCCTGGTGGGCCACAATGAGCAGTTCTTC. Its protein is CASSLVGHNEQFF.

V gene TRBV5-6 combines with J gene TRBJ1-6; a weak D match, TRBD1 (5 bases). CDR3 length: 15 amino acids. CDR1 is SGHDT and CDR2 is YYEEEE in the germline V gene. Trimming took 4 bases from V and 1 from J, leaving 9 bases between them. This CDR3 is CASSLTVSYNSPLHF. The CDR3 bases are TGTGCCAGCAGCCTGACAGTATCCTATAATTCACCCCTCCACTTT.

V is TRBV10-2 and J is TRBJ1-2; the match to TRBD1 covers 7 bases. This CDR3 comprises 14 residues. Germline V gives CDR1 WSHSY, CDR2 SAAADI. V was pared by 3 bases and J by 6 bases, with 7 bases of the junction left unmatched. This CDR3 reads CASSDMTGQNGYTF. The CDR3 nucleotides are TGCGCCAGCAGTGACATGACAGGGCAAAATGGCTACACCTTC.

CDR3 protein: CASRGFKGTSRSSYNSPLHF. The CDR3 nucleotides read TGTGCCAGCAGGGGATTCAAAGGGACATCTAGGAGCTCCTATAATTCACCCCTCCACTTT. The chain is built from TRBV27 and TRBJ1-6; TRBD1 is a possible D gene (6 bases). Trimming shortened V by 6 bases and J by 0 bases, and 24 bases separated the two germline ends. The CDR3 totals 20 residues. The germline V gene has CDR1 MNHEY and CDR2 SMNVEV (reference sequence).

The count of this clone is one. The chain joins TRBV7-2 to TRBJ2-3; tentatively, D is TRBD1 (6 bases). The CDR3 is 16 amino acids. The germline V gene has CDR1 SGHTA and CDR2 FQGNSA. V lost 1 base and J lost 4, with 15 bases in between. CDR3 amino acids: CASSLDLGASSDTQYF. The CDR3 bases are TGTGCCAGCAGCTTAGATTTGGGGGCAAGTTCAGATACGCAGTATTTT.